Shown below are 17 T cell receptor beta chains from a single sample sequenced in a study of graft-versus-host responses after intestinal transplantation. Data came from immunoSEQ multiplex PCR; TCRdb stores just in-frame clones and leaves some out. The sample shows roughly 28,000 clones, just under 95% of them seen only once. The source material was PBMCs, sampled roughly 68 days after intestinal transplant. The receptors shown here come from a human patient who received an intestinal transplant, so some T cells may come from the graft donor.

The chain joins TRBV4-3 to TRBJ1-4, with TRBD1 identical over 10 bases. The CDR3 covers 15 residues. V was clipped by 0 bases and J by 8 bases; unmatched bases: 3. Germline V lookup: CDR1 LGHNA, CDR2 YSLEER. The chain's CDR3 is CASSQDGTGDEKLFF. DNA for the CDR3: TGCGCCAGCAGCCAAGACGGGACAGGGGACGAAAAACTGTTTTTT.

The chain uses TRBV4-1 and TRBJ2-3; 13 bases fit TRBD2. Germline V lookup: CDR1 MGHRA, CDR2 YSYEKL. The CDR3 runs 19 residues. Germline trimming cut 4 bases from V and 3 bases from J; bases unmatched to any gene: 13. Written as DNA, the CDR3 is TGCGCCAGCAGCCGTGTCCCGGGACTAGCGGGAAAGGGGACAGATACGCAGTATTTT. Protein product: CASSRVPGLAGKGTDTQYF.

The chain combines TRBV7-2 with TRBJ1-6; a possible D gene is TRBD1 (6 bases). The V end was cut by 3 bases, the J end by 8 bases, with 20 bases between. Germline V gene sequence: CDR1 SGHTA, CDR2 FQGNSA. The CDR3 has 17 residues. As DNA, the CDR3 is TGTGCCAGCAGCTTGGATAGCTACGGGGGCCTGGATTCACCCCTCCACTTT. The encoded protein is CASSLDSYGGLDSPLHF.

This clone was detected once. The chain employs TRBV19 and TRBJ2-5, with 9 nucleotides matching TRBD1. The J call may be mistaken, given a closer DNA end match to TRBJ2-7. Looked up from germline, CDR1 is LNHDA and CDR2 is SQIVND (reference sequence). The CDR3 has 14 amino acids. CDR3 residues: CASSIMDRGYEQYF. CDR3 sequence (DNA): TGTGCCAGTAGTATAATGGACAGGGGATACGAGCAGTACTTC.

The chain has TRBV7-9 and TRBJ2-7; D could derive from TRBD1 or TRBD2 (6 bases each). The CDR3 has 15 amino acids. V was clipped by 5 bases and J by 3 bases, with 17 bases between them. Germline CDR1 and CDR2: SEHNR and FQNEAQ (reference sequence). The CDR3 DNA reads TGTGCCAGCAGCCCCATAGGGGGGAAGGTCTACGAGCAGTACTTC. Translating gives CASSPIGGKVYEQYF.

J is TRBJ2-1 and V is TRBV11-2; 11 positions agree with TRBD2. V lost 5 bases and J lost 9; bases outside the gene matches: 18. The CDR3 has 18 residues. The germline V gene has CDR1 SGHAT and CDR2 FQNNGV. The CDR3 bases are TGTGCCAGCAGCCTTACCCCTCTACTAGCGGGAGAGTCAAGTGAGCAGTTCTTC. Its protein product is CASSLTPLLAGESSEQFF.

V is TRBV4-3 and J is TRBJ2-5; TRBD1 is a possible D gene (6 bases). The CDR3 has 15 residues. V lost 2 bases and J 2 bases, leaving 12 bases between the germline ends. Germline CDR1 reads LGHNA; CDR2 reads YSLEER. In nucleotides, the CDR3 is TGCGCCAGCAGCCAAAACGGAGGACAGCAAGAGACCCAGTACTTC. The encoded protein is CASSQNGGQQETQYF.

This chain uses TRBV4-1 with TRBJ2-1; 13 bases are a match to TRBD2. The germline CDR1 and CDR2 sequences are MGHRA and YSYEKL. Losses at the gene ends were 6 bases for V and 8 bases for J; bases not matched to a gene: 4. This CDR3 region has 14 residues. The CDR3 here is CASSLGLAGHEQFF. CDR3 nucleotide sequence: TGCGCCAGCAGTCTGGGACTAGCGGGACATGAGCAGTTCTTC.

V usage is TRBV19 and J usage is TRBJ1-2; D gene uncertain. The ends were cut back, 5 bases at V and 6 bases at J, with 16 bases in the middle. The germline gives CDR1 LNHDA, CDR2 SQIVND (reference sequence). The CDR3 loop spans 14 amino acids. CDR3: CASSRSSSVNGYTF. The DNA of the CDR3 is TGTGCCAGTAGTCGAAGCTCCTCCGTAAATGGCTACACCTTC.

The J gene is TRBJ1-2, the V gene TRBV19; D remains unclear. V was shortened by 2 bases and J by 4 bases, with 11 bases between the two germline ends. This CDR3 spans 14 amino acids. Germline CDR1 LNHDA, CDR2 SQIVND (reference sequence). CDR3 sequence: CASSITRSGYGYTF. CDR3 nucleotide sequence: TGTGCCAGTAGTATAACCAGATCTGGCTATGGCTACACCTTC. The entire variable domain, with the rest obtained from reference TRBV19 and TRBJ1-2, is as follows: DGGITQSPKYLFRKEGQNVTLSCEQNLNHDAMYWYRQDPGQGLRLIYYSQIVNDFQKGDIAEGYSVSREKKESFPLTVTSAQKNPTAFYLCASSITRSGYGYTFGSGTRLTVV.

The J gene is TRBJ1-5, the V gene TRBV2; 9 positions agree with TRBD1. V lost 1 base to trimming and J lost 6 bases; unmatched junction nucleotides: 4. CDR1 is SNHLY, CDR2 FYNNEI, per germline. The CDR3 has 15 amino acids. The CDR3 DNA is TGTGCCAGCAGTGAAGGGACAGGGGAGGTTCAGCCCCAGCATTTT. It codes for CASSEGTGEVQPQHF.

The chain's CDR3 is CASSLATTGPYNEQFF. In DNA, the CDR3 is TGTGCCAGCAGCTTAGCTACGACAGGGCCCTACAATGAGCAGTTCTTC. The chain employs TRBV5-6 and TRBJ2-1; 7 nucleotides align to TRBD1. The junction had 7 bases not matched to a gene; V was cut back by 2 bases and J by 2 bases. CDR3 length equals 16 residues. Germline V CDR1 and CDR2: SGHDT, YYEEEE.

This clone came up once. The V and J genes are TRBV27 and TRBJ1-2; the D is unclear. The CDR3 has 16 residues. Between the trimmed V and J ends, which lost 6 bases and 7 bases, there was a span of 24 bases. Per the germline V gene, CDR1 is MNHEY and CDR2 is SMNVEV (reference sequence). This chain's CDR3 is CASSSATGLGRSGYTF. CDR3 bases: TGTGCCAGCAGCTCTGCTACGGGCCTAGGAAGATCTGGCTACACCTTC.

The gene calls are TRBV11-2 and TRBJ2-7; D is perhaps TRBD1 (5 bases). The CDR3 covers 15 residues. Looked up from germline, CDR1 is SGHAT and CDR2 is FQNNGV. Trimming removed 2 bases at V and 3 bases at J, with 14 bases between. This chain's CDR3 is CASSLWDGANYEQYF. In nucleotides, the CDR3 is TGTGCCAGCAGCTTATGGGATGGGGCAAACTACGAGCAGTACTTC.

The chain has TRBV6-1 and TRBJ1-1, with 8 bases fitting TRBD1. The V and J ends lost 6 bases and 7 bases, in that order; junction bases with no gene match: 13. The CDR3 has 15 residues. Germline loops: CDR1 MNHNS, CDR2 SASEGT. The CDR3 region is CASSNSGTGRGEAFF. The DNA for the CDR3 is TGTGCCAGCAGCAATTCCGGGACAGGAAGAGGTGAAGCTTTCTTT.

V and J are TRBV6-1 and TRBJ1-3; D is perhaps TRBD1 (6 bases). The germline CDR1 and CDR2 sequences are MNHNS and SASEGT. The CDR3 consists of 19 residues. V lost 2 bases and J lost 0, with 20 bases in between. CDR3 in amino acids: CASSEFVLGQGNSGNTIYF. CDR3 nucleotide sequence: TGTGCCAGCAGTGAATTTGTGTTAGGGCAGGGGAACTCTGGAAACACCATATATTTT.

The gene calls are TRBV14 and TRBJ2-7; weak D call: TRBD2 (5 bases). Germline V gives CDR1 SGHDN, CDR2 FVKESK. Trimming removed 2 bases from V and 2 bases from J, with 13 bases in between. This CDR3 spans 15 amino acids. The CDR3 DNA reads TGTGCCAGCAGCCAAAGAGGGCTAGTCCCCTACGAGCAGTACTTC. Its protein product is CASSQRGLVPYEQYF.